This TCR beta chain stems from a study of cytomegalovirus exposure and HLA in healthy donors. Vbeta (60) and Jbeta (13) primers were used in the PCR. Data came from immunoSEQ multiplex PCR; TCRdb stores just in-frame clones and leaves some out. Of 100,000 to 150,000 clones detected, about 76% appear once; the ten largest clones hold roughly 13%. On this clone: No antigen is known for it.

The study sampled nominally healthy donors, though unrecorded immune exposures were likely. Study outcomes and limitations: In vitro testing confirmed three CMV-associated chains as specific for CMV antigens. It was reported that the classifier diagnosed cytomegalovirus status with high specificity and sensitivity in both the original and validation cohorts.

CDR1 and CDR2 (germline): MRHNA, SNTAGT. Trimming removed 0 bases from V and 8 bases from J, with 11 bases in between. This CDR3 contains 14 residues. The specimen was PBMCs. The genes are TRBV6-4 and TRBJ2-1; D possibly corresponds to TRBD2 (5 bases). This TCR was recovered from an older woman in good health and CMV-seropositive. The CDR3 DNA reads TGTGCCAGCAGTGACTCTGGACTCTCGGATGAGCAGTTCTTC. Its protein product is CASSDSGLSDEQFF.